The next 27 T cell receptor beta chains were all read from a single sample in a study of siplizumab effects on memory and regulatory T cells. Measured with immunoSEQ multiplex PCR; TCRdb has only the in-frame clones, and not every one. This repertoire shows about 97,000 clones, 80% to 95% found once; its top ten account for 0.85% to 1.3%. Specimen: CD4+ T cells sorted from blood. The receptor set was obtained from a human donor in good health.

CDR3 region: CASSLVRRGSQETQYF. As DNA, the CDR3 is TGTGCCAGCAGCTTAGTACGGCGGGGGTCTCAAGAGACCCAGTACTTC. The chain couples TRBV7-9 to TRBJ2-5, with 7 bases aligning to TRBD2. J was trimmed by 2 bases and V by 1 base; bases with no gene match: 7. Germline CDR1 is SEHNR and CDR2 is FQNEAQ (reference sequence). The CDR3 runs 16 residues.

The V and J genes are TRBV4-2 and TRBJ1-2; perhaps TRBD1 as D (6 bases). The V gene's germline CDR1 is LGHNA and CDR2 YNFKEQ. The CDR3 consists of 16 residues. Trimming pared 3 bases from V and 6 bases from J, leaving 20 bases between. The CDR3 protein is CASSHFGGGQRDGYTF. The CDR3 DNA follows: TGTGCCAGCAGCCATTTTGGGGGGGGGCAGAGGGATGGCTACACCTTC.

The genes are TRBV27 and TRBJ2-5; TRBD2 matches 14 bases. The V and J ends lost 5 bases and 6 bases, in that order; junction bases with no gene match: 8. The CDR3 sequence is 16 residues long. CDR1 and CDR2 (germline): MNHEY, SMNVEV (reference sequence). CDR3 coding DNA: TGTGCCAGCAGTCTGCGACTAGCGGGAGGGGTAAAGACCCAGTACTTC. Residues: CASSLRLAGGVKTQYF.

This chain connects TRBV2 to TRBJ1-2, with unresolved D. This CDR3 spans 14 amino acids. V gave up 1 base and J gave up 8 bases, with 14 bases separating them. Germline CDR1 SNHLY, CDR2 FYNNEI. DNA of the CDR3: TGTGCCAGCAGTGAAGTGTCCAGGCGTCAGGGCTACACCTTC. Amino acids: CASSEVSRRQGYTF.

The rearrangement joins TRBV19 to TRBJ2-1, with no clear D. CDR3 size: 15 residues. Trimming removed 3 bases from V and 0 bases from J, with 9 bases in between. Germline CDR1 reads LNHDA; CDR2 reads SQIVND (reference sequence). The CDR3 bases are TGTGCCAGTAGTATCCCATGGGACTCCTACAATGAGCAGTTCTTC. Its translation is CASSIPWDSYNEQFF. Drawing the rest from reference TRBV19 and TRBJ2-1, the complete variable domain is DGGITQSPKYLFRKEGQNVTLSCEQNLNHDAMYWYRQDPGQGLRLIYYSQIVNDFQKGDIAEGYSVSREKKESFPLTVTSAQKNPTAFYLCASSIPWDSYNEQFFGPGTRLTVL.

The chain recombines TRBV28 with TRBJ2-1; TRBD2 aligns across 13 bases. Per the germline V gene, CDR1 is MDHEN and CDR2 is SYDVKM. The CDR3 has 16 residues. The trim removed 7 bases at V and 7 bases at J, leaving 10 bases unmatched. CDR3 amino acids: CASNGRGTSGKNEQFF. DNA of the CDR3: TGTGCCAGCAACGGAAGGGGGACTAGCGGGAAAAATGAGCAGTTCTTC.

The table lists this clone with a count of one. CDR3 sequence reads: CAISEKVGLHQPQHF. The CDR3, as DNA: TGTGCCATCAGCGAAAAAGTGGGCCTACATCAGCCCCAGCATTTT. The rearrangement uses TRBV10-3 and TRBJ1-5; D call uncertain. The CDR3 consists of 15 residues. Per germline, CDR1 ENHRY and CDR2 SYGVKD. Trimming removed 6 bases from V and 5 bases from J, with 17 bases in between.

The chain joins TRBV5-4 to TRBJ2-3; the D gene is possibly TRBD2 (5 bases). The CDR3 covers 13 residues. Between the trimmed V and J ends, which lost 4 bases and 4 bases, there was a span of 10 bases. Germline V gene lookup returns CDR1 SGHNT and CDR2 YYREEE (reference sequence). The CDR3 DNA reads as TGTGCCAGCAGCGCGCCGGAGGCAGATACGCAGTATTTT. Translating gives CASSAPEADTQYF.

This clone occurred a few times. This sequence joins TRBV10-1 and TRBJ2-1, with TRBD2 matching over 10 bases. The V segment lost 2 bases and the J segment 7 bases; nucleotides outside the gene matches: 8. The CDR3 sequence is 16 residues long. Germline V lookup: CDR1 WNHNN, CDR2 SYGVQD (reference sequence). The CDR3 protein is CASSEGGSGRRNEQFF. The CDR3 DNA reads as TGCGCCAGCAGTGAGGGCGGTAGCGGGAGGAGGAATGAGCAGTTCTTC.

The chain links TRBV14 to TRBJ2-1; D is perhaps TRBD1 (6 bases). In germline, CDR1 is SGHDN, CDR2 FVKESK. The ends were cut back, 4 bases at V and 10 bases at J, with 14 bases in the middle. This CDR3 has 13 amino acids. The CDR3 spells CASSLDWGQEQFF. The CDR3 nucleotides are TGTGCCAGCAGCCTGGACTGGGGGCAGGAGCAGTTCTTC.

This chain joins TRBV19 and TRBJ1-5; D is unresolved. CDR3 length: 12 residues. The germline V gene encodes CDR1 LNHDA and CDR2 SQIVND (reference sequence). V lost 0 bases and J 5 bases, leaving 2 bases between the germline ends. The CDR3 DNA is TGTGCCAGTAGTATAGAGGATCAGCCCCAGCATTTT. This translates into CASSIEDQPQHF.

The CDR3 DNA follows: TGCGCCAGCAGCGATCGGTCGGGGGGCTCCTACGAGCAGTACTTC. It is translated as CASSDRSGGSYEQYF. The chain carries TRBV10-1 and TRBJ2-7; 7 bases are shared with TRBD2. There are 15 residues in the CDR3. Germline V gene lookup returns CDR1 WNHNN and CDR2 SYGVQD (reference sequence). J was trimmed by 0 bases and V by 6 bases; bases with no gene match: 8.

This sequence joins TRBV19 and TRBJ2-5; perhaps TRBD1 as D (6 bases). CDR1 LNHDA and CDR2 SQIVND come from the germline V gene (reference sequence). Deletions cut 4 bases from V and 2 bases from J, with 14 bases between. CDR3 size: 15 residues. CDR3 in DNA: TGTGCCAGTAGTACCCAGACAGGTCTACAAGAGACCCAGTACTTC. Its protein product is CASSTQTGLQETQYF.

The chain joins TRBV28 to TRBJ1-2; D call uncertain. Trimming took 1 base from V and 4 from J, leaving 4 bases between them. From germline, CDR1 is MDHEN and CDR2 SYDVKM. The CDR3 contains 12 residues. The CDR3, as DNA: TGTGCCAGCAGTTTATCGGTCTATGGCTACACCTTC. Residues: CASSLSVYGYTF.

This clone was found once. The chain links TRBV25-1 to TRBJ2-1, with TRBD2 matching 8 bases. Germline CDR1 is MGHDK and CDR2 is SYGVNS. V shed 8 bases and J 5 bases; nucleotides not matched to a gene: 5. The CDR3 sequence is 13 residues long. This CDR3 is CASGQREHNEQFF. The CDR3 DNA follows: TGTGCCAGCGGGCAGCGGGAGCACAATGAGCAGTTCTTC.

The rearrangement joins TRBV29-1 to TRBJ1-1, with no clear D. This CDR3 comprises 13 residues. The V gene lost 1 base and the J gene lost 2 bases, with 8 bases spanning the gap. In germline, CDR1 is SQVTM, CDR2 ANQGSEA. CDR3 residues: CSVEVQTNTEAFF. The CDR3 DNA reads TGCAGCGTTGAAGTGCAGACTAACACTGAAGCTTTCTTT.

CDR3 amino acids: CASSLSPGAGNTEAFF. CDR3 sequence (DNA): TGTGCCAGCAGCCTGTCTCCGGGAGCCGGGAACACTGAAGCTTTCTTT. This chain uses TRBV4-2 with TRBJ1-1; no definite D call. From germline, CDR1 is LGHNA and CDR2 YNFKEQ. This CDR3 contains 16 residues. V was trimmed by 4 bases and J by 1 base, leaving 16 bases between them.

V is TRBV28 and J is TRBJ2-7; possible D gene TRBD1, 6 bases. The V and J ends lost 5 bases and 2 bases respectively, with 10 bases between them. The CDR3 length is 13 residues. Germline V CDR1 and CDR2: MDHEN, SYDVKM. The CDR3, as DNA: TGTGCCAGCAGTCTGGACAGACCCTACGAGCAGTACTTC. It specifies CASSLDRPYEQYF.

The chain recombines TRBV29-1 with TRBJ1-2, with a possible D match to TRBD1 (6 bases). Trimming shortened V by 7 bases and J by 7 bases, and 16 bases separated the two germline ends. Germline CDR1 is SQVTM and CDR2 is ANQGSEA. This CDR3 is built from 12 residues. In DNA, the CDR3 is TGCAGCGCCCTCCGACAGGCGGGTGGCTACACCTTC. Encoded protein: CSALRQAGGYTF.

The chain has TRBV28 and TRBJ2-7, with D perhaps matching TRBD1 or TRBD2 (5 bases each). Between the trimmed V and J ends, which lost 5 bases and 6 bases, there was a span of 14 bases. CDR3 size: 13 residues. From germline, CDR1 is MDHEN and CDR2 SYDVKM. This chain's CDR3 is CASSIVGAGEQYF. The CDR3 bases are TGTGCCAGCAGTATAGTTGGGGCGGGCGAGCAGTACTTC. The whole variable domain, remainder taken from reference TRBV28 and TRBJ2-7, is DVKVTQSSRYLVKRTGEKVFLECVQDMDHENMFWYRQDPGLGLRLIYFSYDVKMKEKGDIPEGYSVSREKKERFSLILESASTNQTSMYLCASSIVGAGEQYFGPGTRLTVT.

The CDR3: CASSPAGGRLYNEQFF. CDR3 nucleotide sequence: TGTGCCAGCAGCCCGGCCGGCGGGAGGCTGTACAATGAGCAGTTCTTC. The J gene is TRBJ2-1, the V gene TRBV28, with 8 bases fitting TRBD2. CDR3 length: 16 residues. In germline, CDR1 is MDHEN, CDR2 SYDVKM. Trimming took 6 bases from V and 4 from J; bases not matched to a gene: 11.

The CDR3 DNA is TGTGCCAGCAGCATCACCGGGACAGGGGTTATCCCGAGGGAGACCCAGTACTTC. It yields the protein CASSITGTGVIPRETQYF. The chain uses TRBV5-4 and TRBJ2-5; TRBD1 agrees at 10 bases. Germline V CDR1 and CDR2: SGHNT, YYREEE (reference sequence). Trimming cost V 4 bases and J 5 bases; bases outside gene matches: 17. The CDR3 consists of 18 residues.

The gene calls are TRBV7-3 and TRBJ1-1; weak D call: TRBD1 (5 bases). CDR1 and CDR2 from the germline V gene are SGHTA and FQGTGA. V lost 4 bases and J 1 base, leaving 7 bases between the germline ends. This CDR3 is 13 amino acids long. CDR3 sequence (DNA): TGTGCCAGCAGCTCTCAGGGGAACACTGAAGCTTTCTTT. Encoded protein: CASSSQGNTEAFF.

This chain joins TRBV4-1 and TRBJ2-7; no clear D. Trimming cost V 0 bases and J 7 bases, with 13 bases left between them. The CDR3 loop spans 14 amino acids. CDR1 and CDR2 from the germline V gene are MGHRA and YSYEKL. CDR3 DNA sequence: TGCGCCAGCAGCCAAGACCGGGCCCCAGGAGAGCAGTACTTC. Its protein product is CASSQDRAPGEQYF.

The CDR3 sequence: CSAGATGRPTGAFF. CDR3 nucleotide sequence: TGCAGCGCGGGAGCCACGGGCCGGCCTACGGGGGCTTTCTTT. The rearrangement links TRBV29-1 to TRBJ1-1; no definite D call. CDR3 length: 14 residues. V lost 7 bases and J 11 bases, leaving 26 bases between the germline ends. CDR1 is SQVTM and CDR2 is ANQGSEA in the germline V gene.

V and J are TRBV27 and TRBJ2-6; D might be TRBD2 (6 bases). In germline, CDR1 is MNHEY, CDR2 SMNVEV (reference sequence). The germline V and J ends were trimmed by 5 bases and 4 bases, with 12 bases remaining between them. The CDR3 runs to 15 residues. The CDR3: CASSTAGIGANVLTF. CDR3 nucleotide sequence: TGTGCCAGCAGTACTGCGGGAATCGGGGCCAACGTCCTGACTTTC.

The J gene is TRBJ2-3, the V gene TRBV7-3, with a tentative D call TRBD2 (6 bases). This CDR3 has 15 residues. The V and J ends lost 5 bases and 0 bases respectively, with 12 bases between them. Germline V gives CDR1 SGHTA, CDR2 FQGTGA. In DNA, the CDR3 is TGTGCCAGCAGCGAAGGGACTTCCAGCACAGATACGCAGTATTTT. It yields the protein CASSEGTSSTDTQYF.